This entry lists 22 T cell receptor beta chains sequenced from one sample in a study of T-cell reconstitution after alpha-beta-depleted transplantation in children (dated by TCRdb to the mid-2010s). Library preparation used PCR. The reads were generated on an Illumina HiSeq 2500. TCR library preparation used molecular barcoding, with unique molecular identifiers applied to normalize quantification of the TCRbeta repertoire. TCRdb reworked the public reads: Q25 trimming with fastp, MiXCR clone assembly, productive beta chains retained. Rows are unified per CDR3 protein, each entry keeping the most common DNA and genes. This sample gives hundreds of thousands of distinct CDR3 sequences in total; approximately 13% of them show up just once. The ten biggest clones cover 2.2% of the sample. The sample's treatment or condition, from its label and the paper: allogeneic hematopoietic cell transplantation with graft depleted of TCRalphabeta T cells and CD19 B cells.

The sequenced sample was PBMCs, mostly from graft donor cells, obtained 360 days after TCRalphabeta/CD19-depleted stem cell transplant. The receptors here all came from a male patient younger than 18 who had a stem cell transplant for acute myeloid leukemia, so the T cells may come from the graft donor.

The rearrangement links TRBV6-2 or TRBV6-3 to TRBJ2-7; D gene ambiguous. V dropped 2 bases and J dropped 6 bases, with 14 bases sitting between them. Looked up from germline, CDR1 is MNHEY and CDR2 is SVGEGT. CDR3 length: 14 amino acids. CDR3 region: CASSYDGFGSEQYF. The CDR3 region has the DNA TGTGCCAGCAGTTACGACGGCTTTGGGTCCGAGCAGTACTTC.

This clonotype has only a few counts. This chain joins TRBV29-1 and TRBJ2-7, with 10 bases that match TRBD2. V dropped 1 base and J dropped 0; count of bases not matched to a gene: 6. The germline gives CDR1 SQVTM, CDR2 ANQGSEA. The CDR3 contains 16 residues. The CDR3 region is CSVEGTSGSSSYEQYF. The CDR3 DNA follows: TGCAGCGTTGAAGGGACTAGCGGTTCGAGCTCCTACGAGCAGTACTTC.

This chain connects TRBV11-2 to TRBJ1-6; TRBD1 agrees at 10 bases. CDR1 and CDR2 (germline): SGHAT, FQNNGV. J gave up 9 bases and V 4 bases, and 3 bases lay outside the gene matches. CDR3 length: 14 amino acids. The CDR3 region is CASSYDRGRSPLHF. CDR3 coding DNA: TGTGCCAGCAGCTACGACAGGGGGCGTTCACCCCTCCACTTT.

In its sample, this clonotype was seen many times. This chain uses TRBV29-1 with TRBJ2-1; the match to TRBD2 covers 9 bases. Germline values: CDR1 SQVTM, CDR2 ANQGSEA. The ends lost 8 bases at V and 7 bases at J; junction bases unmatched: 3. The CDR3 consists of 11 residues. CDR3 DNA: TGCAGCACAACTAGCGGGAATGAGCAGTTCTTC. This sequence encodes CSTTSGNEQFF.

This clonotype has only a few counts. The chain is built from TRBV19 and TRBJ2-1; D is unresolved. Trimming removed 9 bases at V and 4 bases at J, with 10 bases between. Germline V gene sequence: CDR1 LNHDA, CDR2 SQIVND (reference sequence). This CDR3 spans 12 amino acids. The CDR3 bases are TGTGCCAGCCATGGGGTTTACAATGAGCAGTTCTTC. Translating it yields CASHGVYNEQFF.

The chain uses TRBV12-3 or TRBV12-4 and TRBJ1-1, with D unresolved. The CDR3 is 16 residues long. Trimming left V 4 bases short and J 1 base short, with 16 bases between. CDR3 loop: CASSSPGRIKNTEAFF. The DNA for the CDR3 is TGTGCCAGCAGTTCTCCCGGTAGGATAAAGAACACTGAAGCTTTCTTT.

The J gene is TRBJ2-5, the V gene TRBV11-2; no reliable D call. CDR1 is SGHAT, CDR2 FQNNGV, per germline. V was trimmed by 5 bases and J by 1 base, leaving 17 bases between them. The CDR3 is 16 amino acids. CDR3 in DNA: TGTGCCAGCAGCCTCGTGGGGTTGGGCGGCCAAGAGACCCAGTACTTC. This gives the protein CASSLVGLGGQETQYF.

The chain has TRBV7-2 and TRBJ2-3; the D is unclear. The germline CDR1 and CDR2 sequences are SGHTA and FQGNSA. The CDR3 extends over 13 amino acids. Trimming took 5 bases from V and 2 from J, leaving 8 bases between them. CDR3 nucleotides: TGTGCCAGCAGCCCGCCGCCCACAGATACGCAGTATTTT. Translating it yields CASSPPPTDTQYF.

The chain combines TRBV20-1 with TRBJ2-2; 9 bases agree with TRBD1. This CDR3 region has 15 residues. J lost 4 bases, V lost 6 bases, and 9 bases had no gene match. Germline V gene data show CDR1 as DFQATT and CDR2 as SNEGSKA (reference sequence). For the CDR3, the DNA is TGCAGTGCCCTACAGGGGGCGCGCGGCACCGGGGAGCTGTTTTTT. Its protein is CSALQGARGTGELFF.

The chain joins TRBV4-2 to TRBJ2-1; either TRBD1 or TRBD2 may supply D (5 bases each). CDR1 and CDR2 from the germline V gene are LGHNA and YNFKEQ. V gave up 0 bases and J gave up 4 bases, with 19 bases separating them. The CDR3 sequence is 18 residues long. CDR3 in amino acids: CASSQDPIGESSYNEQFF. The CDR3 DNA reads as TGTGCCAGCAGCCAAGATCCCATAGGGGAGAGTTCTTACAATGAGCAGTTCTTC.

In its sample, this clonotype was seen a few times. This chain links TRBV18 with TRBJ2-7, with D perhaps TRBD1 (5 bases). Germline V lookup: CDR1 KGHSH, CDR2 LQKENI. V lost 0 bases, J lost 4 bases, and 10 bases lay in between. This CDR3 spans 14 amino acids. The CDR3 DNA reads as TGTGCCAGCTCACCACCGACAGTTCGTTACGAGCAGTACTTC. This translates into CASSPPTVRYEQYF.

This clonotype was counted many times. V gene TRBV6-1 combines with J gene TRBJ2-7, with TRBD2 matching 14 bases. This CDR3 contains 16 residues. Germline trimming cut 6 bases from V and 3 bases from J; bases unmatched to any gene: 7. Germline V gene data show CDR1 as MNHNS and CDR2 as SASEGT. CDR3: CASRPTSGRAHYEQYF. DNA of the CDR3: TGTGCCAGCAGGCCGACTAGCGGGAGGGCCCACTACGAGCAGTACTTC.

This clonotype was counted between two and nine times. The chain is built from TRBV28 and TRBJ2-2; D gene unclear. V lost 5 bases to trimming and J lost 0 bases, with 19 bases between them. The CDR3 runs to 18 residues. Germline CDR1 and CDR2: MDHEN and SYDVKM. The CDR3 loop is CASSPRFSFVPNTGELFF. Written as DNA, the CDR3 is TGTGCCAGCAGTCCCCGGTTTTCCTTCGTTCCGAACACCGGGGAGCTGTTTTTT. Full variable domain (missing parts from reference TRBV28 and TRBJ2-2): DVKVTQSSRYLVKRTGEKVFLECVQDMDHENMFWYRQDPGLGLRLIYFSYDVKMKEKGDIPEGYSVSREKKERFSLILESASTNQTSMYLCASSPRFSFVPNTGELFFGEGSRLTVL.

This clonotype was recorded a few times. The missing conserved phenylalanine or tryptophan at the end of this CDR3 makes a read error likely. No DNA is shown, since the ends of the CDR3 on it are uncertain; the CDR3 is the one TCRdb lists. The chain combines TRBV28 with TRBJ1-1. Both ends counted, the CDR3 spans 8 residues. CDR1 MDHEN and CDR2 SYDVKM come from the germline V gene. CDR3 amino acids: CASSYPHL.

This clonotype was observed a handful of times. The V call is TRBV27, the J call TRBJ2-5, with D maybe TRBD2 (6 bases). Trimming took off 0 bases at V and 5 bases at J, with 16 bases between the two ends. The CDR3 is 16 amino acids. CDR1 is MNHEY and CDR2 is SMNVEV in the germline V gene (reference sequence). CDR3 amino acids: CASSLSRRWAGETQYF. The DNA for the CDR3 is TGTGCCAGCAGTTTATCCCGACGGTGGGCGGGGGAGACCCAGTACTTC.

This rearrangement joins TRBV20-1 to TRBJ2-2, with 10 bases lining up with TRBD2. Germline V lookup: CDR1 DFQATT, CDR2 SNEGSKA (reference sequence). The trim removed 5 bases at V and 7 bases at J, leaving 4 bases unmatched. The CDR3 consists of 13 residues. CDR3 sequence reads: CSAASGSNGELFF. Here the CDR3 DNA reads TGCAGTGCTGCTAGCGGGAGCAACGGGGAGCTGTTTTTT.

V is TRBV28 and J is TRBJ2-1; D possibly corresponds to TRBD1 (6 bases). In germline, CDR1 is MDHEN, CDR2 SYDVKM. The length of the CDR3 is 18 residues. The V gene lost 6 bases and the J gene lost 3 bases, with 24 bases spanning the gap. CDR3 amino acids: CASSRARGAPCSYNEQFF. CDR3 nucleotides: TGTGCCAGCAGCCGCGCCAGGGGCGCCCCCTGTAGCTACAATGAGCAGTTCTTC.

This clonotype was seen a handful of times. V is TRBV12-3 or TRBV12-4 and J is TRBJ2-3; TRBD2 aligns across 8 bases. The CDR3 totals 16 residues. J was trimmed by 2 bases and V by 6 bases; bases with no gene match: 10. CDR3 bases: TGTGCCAGCAGCTCACCGGGGGGGTGGGACACAGATACGCAGTATTTT. Its translation: CASSSPGGWDTDTQYF.

The DNA for the CDR3 is TGTGCCAGCAGCCCCCGGACTAGCGGGAGGGGCGAGCAGTACTTC. Protein product: CASSPRTSGRGEQYF. The genes are TRBV14 and TRBJ2-7; 15 nucleotides match TRBD2. The CDR3 covers 15 residues. Germline trimming cut 4 bases from V and 6 bases from J; bases unmatched to any gene: 4. CDR1 and CDR2 (germline): SGHDN, FVKESK.

This clonotype was observed a few times. The rearrangement uses TRBV11-3 and TRBJ2-3; 8 nucleotides line up with TRBD1. Germline V gene sequence: CDR1 SGHNT, CDR2 YENEEA. Unmatched junction bases numbered 9, after V lost 5 bases and J lost 2 bases. The CDR3 sequence is 16 residues long. In DNA form, the CDR3 reads TGTGCCAGCAGCCTCACCGGGACAGGCTTCACAGATACGCAGTATTTT. This sequence encodes CASSLTGTGFTDTQYF.

J is TRBJ2-1 and V is TRBV5-1, with 7 positions matching TRBD2. With V trimmed by 2 bases and J by 7 bases, 9 bases remained unmatched. CDR3 size: 15 residues. The germline V gene encodes CDR1 SGHRS and CDR2 YFSETQ. The CDR3 region is CASSLFRGSWNEQFF. The CDR3 DNA is TGCGCCAGCAGCTTATTTCGCGGGAGTTGGAATGAGCAGTTCTTC.

This clonotype was recorded a few times. V and J are TRBV12-3 or TRBV12-4 and TRBJ2-1; D gene uncertain. CDR3 length equals 13 residues. The ends were cut back, 1 base at V and 7 bases at J, with 8 bases in the middle. CDR3 loop: CASSLGATNEQFF. The CDR3 nucleotides read TGTGCCAGCAGTTTAGGGGCCACTAATGAGCAGTTCTTC.